These T cell receptor beta chains were read from a single sample in a study of blood T cell repertoires in COVID-19. Only in-frame clones appear in the TCRdb table, and some are missing; sequencing was by immunoSEQ multiplex PCR. The table has about 90,000 clones, roughly 80% seen once. Material: peripheral blood. The receptors here all came from a woman aged 70-85 years with acute or convalescent COVID-19. CDR3s include the opening cysteine and the closing phenylalanine or tryptophan. The order of the fields is V gene, CDR3 length, J gene, clone size, D gene, CDR3 protein, CDR3 DNA. The D gene is left open where the match is weak. The size entry is marked missing in some rows and otherwise reads once, few, many or a size class.

v_gene: TRBV10-3
len: 13
j_gene: TRBJ1-2
abundance: few
d_gene: NA
CDR3aa: CAISETVNYGYTF
CDR3nt: TGTGCCATCAGTGAGACAGTAAACTATGGCTACACCTTC

v_gene: TRBV6-5
len: 13
j_gene: TRBJ2-1
abundance: NA
d_gene: NA
CDR3aa: CASSDRTVDEQFF
CDR3nt: TGTGCCAGCTCCGATAGGACAGTGGATGAGCAGTTCTTC

v_gene: TRBV19
len: 14
j_gene: TRBJ1-5
abundance: NA
d_gene: TRBD1
CDR3aa: CASSTGGAGQPQHF
CDR3nt: TGTGCCAGCAGTACAGGGGGCGCGGGTCAGCCCCAGCATTTT

v_gene: TRBV6-5
len: 11
j_gene: TRBJ2-7
abundance: NA
d_gene: NA
CDR3aa: CASSYGPEQYF
CDR3nt: TGTGCCAGCAGTTATGGGCCCGAGCAGTACTTC

v_gene: TRBV7-2
len: 15
j_gene: TRBJ1-2
abundance: few
d_gene: TRBD1
CDR3aa: CASSPASGTGYGYTF
CDR3nt: TGTGCCAGCAGCCCGGCATCCGGGACAGGTTATGGCTACACCTTC

v_gene: TRBV21-1
len: 14
j_gene: TRBJ2-1
abundance: NA
d_gene: NA
CDR3aa: CASIPAGAHNEQFF
CDR3nt: TGTGCCAGCATCCCAGCGGGGGCCCACAATGAGCAGTTCTTC

v_gene: TRBV5-4
len: 12
j_gene: TRBJ2-5
abundance: NA
d_gene: NA
CDR3aa: CASSFRGETQYF
CDR3nt: TGTGCCAGCAGCTTCAGGGGCGAGACCCAGTACTTC

v_gene: TRBV15
len: 16
j_gene: TRBJ2-3
abundance: NA
d_gene: TRBD2
CDR3aa: CATSRVLAGGADTQYF
CDR3nt: TGTGCCACCAGCAGAGTGCTAGCGGGGGGTGCAGATACGCAGTATTTT

v_gene: TRBV28
len: 19
j_gene: TRBJ2-5
abundance: NA
d_gene: TRBD2
CDR3aa: CASSFDTGLAGVYQETQYF
CDR3nt: TGTGCCAGCAGTTTCGATACGGGACTAGCGGGGGTGTACCAAGAGACCCAGTACTTC

v_gene: TRBV11-1
len: 15
j_gene: TRBJ2-1
abundance: NA
d_gene: NA
CDR3aa: CASSPPGALYNEQFF
CDR3nt: TGTGCCAGCAGCCCACCAGGGGCCCTTTACAATGAGCAGTTCTTC

v_gene: TRBV19
len: 14
j_gene: TRBJ1-2
abundance: NA
d_gene: NA
CDR3aa: CASRQEILDYGYTF
CDR3nt: TGTGCCAGCAGACAGGAGATTCTTGATTATGGCTACACCTTC

v_gene: TRBV28
len: 12
j_gene: TRBJ1-2
abundance: NA
d_gene: NA
CDR3aa: CASNSGRIFYTF
CDR3nt: TGTGCCAGCAACAGCGGCCGCATCTTCTACACCTTC

v_gene: TRBV3-1/TRBV3-2
len: 14
j_gene: TRBJ2-1
abundance: NA
d_gene: TRBD2
CDR3aa: CASGLAGVYNEQFF
CDR3nt: TGTGCCAGCGGCCTAGCGGGAGTCTACAATGAGCAGTTCTTC

v_gene: TRBV27
len: 14
j_gene: TRBJ1-2
abundance: NA
d_gene: NA
CDR3aa: CASSRTVSNYGYTF
CDR3nt: TGTGCCAGCAGCCGGACAGTTTCTAACTATGGCTACACCTTC

v_gene: TRBV5-1
len: 14
j_gene: TRBJ2-7
abundance: once
d_gene: TRBD1
CDR3aa: CASSDTGASYEQYF
CDR3nt: TGCGCCAGCAGCGATACAGGGGCCTCCTACGAGCAGTACTTC

v_gene: TRBV7-2
len: 13
j_gene: TRBJ2-1
abundance: NA
d_gene: NA
CDR3aa: CASSLYQAGEQFF
CDR3nt: TGTGCCAGCAGCTTATATCAGGCCGGTGAGCAGTTCTTC

v_gene: TRBV4-3
len: 15
j_gene: TRBJ1-3
abundance: once
d_gene: NA
CDR3aa: CASSHAPSSGNTIYF
CDR3nt: TGCGCCAGCAGCCACGCGCCGAGCTCTGGAAACACCATATATTTT

v_gene: TRBV20-1
len: 15
j_gene: TRBJ2-1
abundance: NA
d_gene: TRBD1
CDR3aa: CSASPGTGFLAEQFF
CDR3nt: TGCAGTGCTAGTCCCGGGACAGGGTTTCTTGCTGAGCAGTTCTTC

v_gene: TRBV6-5
len: 13
j_gene: TRBJ2-5
abundance: few
d_gene: TRBD2
CDR3aa: CASSWTSQETQYF
CDR3nt: TGTGCCAGCAGTTGGACTAGTCAAGAGACCCAGTACTTC

v_gene: TRBV7-7
len: 14
j_gene: TRBJ2-1
abundance: NA
d_gene: TRBD2
CDR3aa: CASSASGSYNEQFF
CDR3nt: TGTGCCAGCAGCGCTAGCGGGTCCTACAATGAGCAGTTCTTC

v_gene: TRBV5-1
len: 15
j_gene: TRBJ2-7
abundance: NA
d_gene: TRBD2
CDR3aa: CASSLDAGGPSEQYF
CDR3nt: TGCGCCAGCAGCTTGGACGCGGGAGGGCCTAGCGAGCAGTACTTC

v_gene: TRBV5-1
len: 13
j_gene: TRBJ2-3
abundance: many
d_gene: NA
CDR3aa: CASSPTVADTQYF
CDR3nt: TGCGCCAGCAGCCCGACAGTCGCAGATACGCAGTATTTT

v_gene: TRBV11-3
len: 15
j_gene: TRBJ2-1
abundance: NA
d_gene: NA
CDR3aa: CASSLDSASRNEQFF
CDR3nt: TGTGCCAGCAGCTTAGATTCGGCTAGCCGGAATGAGCAGTTCTTC

v_gene: TRBV3-1/TRBV3-2
len: 18
j_gene: TRBJ2-2
abundance: NA
d_gene: TRBD2
CDR3aa: CASSRTPGLAGRTGELFF
CDR3nt: TGTGCCAGCAGCCGGACGCCGGGACTAGCGGGGCGGACCGGGGAGCTGTTTTTT

v_gene: TRBV4-1
len: 14
j_gene: TRBJ1-5
abundance: NA
d_gene: NA
CDR3aa: CASSGRTGSQPQHF
CDR3nt: TGCGCCAGCAGCGGGAGGACTGGAAGCCAGCCCCAGCATTTT

v_gene: TRBV2
len: 15
j_gene: TRBJ1-6
abundance: NA
d_gene: NA
CDR3aa: CASSDPGGTNSPLHF
CDR3nt: TGTGCCAGCAGTGACCCCGGGGGGACGAATTCACCCCTCCACTTT

v_gene: TRBV9
len: 15
j_gene: TRBJ2-1
abundance: few
d_gene: TRBD1
CDR3aa: CASSPRTGIGGEQFF
CDR3nt: TGTGCCAGCAGCCCCCGGACAGGGATAGGTGGTGAGCAGTTCTTC

v_gene: TRBV18
len: 15
j_gene: TRBJ1-5
abundance: NA
d_gene: NA
CDR3aa: CASSPLRGSNQPQHF
CDR3nt: TGTGCCAGCTCACCTCTTCGGGGAAGCAATCAGCCCCAGCATTTT

v_gene: TRBV21-1
len: 15
j_gene: TRBJ1-3
abundance: NA
d_gene: NA
CDR3aa: CASITTGLSGNTIYF
CDR3nt: TGTGCCAGCATTACCACAGGGCTCTCTGGAAACACCATATATTTT

v_gene: TRBV12-3/TRBV12-4
len: 13
j_gene: TRBJ1-1
abundance: NA
d_gene: TRBD1
CDR3aa: CASLPGGNTEAFF
CDR3nt: TGTGCCAGCTTGCCAGGGGGGAACACTGAAGCTTTCTTT

v_gene: TRBV2
len: 15
j_gene: TRBJ2-7
abundance: NA
d_gene: TRBD2
CDR3aa: CASRAGLAGVYEQYF
CDR3nt: TGTGCCAGCAGAGCCGGACTAGCGGGAGTCTACGAGCAGTACTTC

v_gene: TRBV6-1
len: 17
j_gene: TRBJ1-6
abundance: NA
d_gene: TRBD1
CDR3aa: CASSAWTGSSYNSPLHF
CDR3nt: TGTGCCAGCAGTGCCTGGACAGGGAGCTCCTATAATTCACCCCTCCACTTT

v_gene: TRBV6-2/TRBV6-3
len: 15
j_gene: TRBJ1-5
abundance: NA
d_gene: TRBD1
CDR3aa: CASSLGTVSNQPQHF
CDR3nt: TGTGCCAGCAGCCTCGGGACAGTAAGCAATCAGCCCCAGCATTTT

v_gene: TRBV5-1
len: 18
j_gene: TRBJ2-6
abundance: NA
d_gene: TRBD1
CDR3aa: CASSEGRGPSSGANVLTF
CDR3nt: TGCGCCAGCAGCGAAGGCAGGGGGCCGTCCTCTGGGGCCAACGTCCTGACTTTC

v_gene: TRBV6-5
len: 15
j_gene: TRBJ2-3
abundance: NA
d_gene: NA
CDR3aa: CASSYGGAGTDTQYF
CDR3nt: TGTGCCAGCAGTTACGGGGGGGCGGGCACAGATACGCAGTATTTT

v_gene: TRBV9
len: 13
j_gene: TRBJ2-1
abundance: NA
d_gene: TRBD2
CDR3aa: CASSPGGYNEQFF
CDR3nt: TGTGCCAGCAGCCCGGGGGGGTACAATGAGCAGTTCTTC

v_gene: TRBV12-5
len: 18
j_gene: TRBJ2-5
abundance: NA
d_gene: NA
CDR3aa: CACGLVLVWGREGETQYF
CDR3nt: TGTGCTTGTGGTTTGGTACTGGTCTGGGGGCGAGAGGGAGAGACCCAGTACTTC

v_gene: TRBV29-1
len: 13
j_gene: TRBJ1-3
abundance: NA
d_gene: NA
CDR3aa: CSVAGSSGNTIYF
CDR3nt: TGCAGCGTGGCGGGAAGCTCTGGAAACACCATATATTTT

v_gene: TRBV5-1
len: 14
j_gene: TRBJ1-2
abundance: NA
d_gene: NA
CDR3aa: CASRGGEANYGYTF
CDR3nt: TGCGCCAGCAGAGGGGGGGAAGCTAACTATGGCTACACCTTC

v_gene: TRBV28
len: 17
j_gene: TRBJ1-2
abundance: once
d_gene: NA
CDR3aa: CASSPGGAAGVNYGYTF
CDR3nt: TGTGCCAGCAGCCCGGGGGGGGCAGCTGGGGTTAACTATGGCTACACCTTC

v_gene: TRBV7-2
len: 18
j_gene: TRBJ1-6
abundance: NA
d_gene: NA
CDR3aa: CASSQRRSGLTYNSPLHF
CDR3nt: TGTGCCAGCAGCCAGAGGCGGTCAGGGTTAACCTATAATTCACCCCTCCACTTT

v_gene: TRBV5-1
len: 16
j_gene: TRBJ2-1
abundance: NA
d_gene: TRBD2
CDR3aa: CASSLVSGGAFNEQFF
CDR3nt: TGCGCCAGCAGCTTGGTAAGCGGGGGGGCCTTCAATGAGCAGTTCTTC

v_gene: TRBV12-3/TRBV12-4
len: 13
j_gene: TRBJ1-2
abundance: NA
d_gene: NA
CDR3aa: CASSFRGLGGYTF
CDR3nt: TGTGCCAGCAGTTTCCGGGGATTAGGTGGCTACACCTTC